These T cell receptor beta chains were read from a single sample in a study of blood T cells in healthy people across ages. TCRdb itself ran the 5' RACE reads through MiXCR, one entry per CDR3 protein. The profile shows almost 300,000 distinct CDR3 sequences, roughly 27% of them singletons. The sequencing input was blood. The receptors stem from a woman aged 65 to 85 in good health. Each CDR3 is given with its conserved first and last residue. A D gene is named only where the DNA matches it firmly. The listing skips clone size in some rows; elsewhere it reads once, few, many or a size class.

clone_size | j_call | d_call | v_call | cdr3_nt | cdr3_aa
- | TRBJ2-5 | TRBD2 | TRBV5-1 | TGCGCCAGCAGCCCTGGACTAGCGGGGGGGCCTGAAGAGACCCAGTACTTC | CASSPGLAGGPEETQYF
few | TRBJ2-1 | - | TRBV25-1 | TGTGCCAGCGGAACAGAGCGCAATGAGCAGTTCTTC | CASGTERNEQFF
few | TRBJ2-3 | - | TRBV7-2 | TGTGCCAGCAGCTTAGGCCGCCCTGGCTCGGGCACAGATACGCAGTATTTT | CASSLGRPGSGTDTQYF
- | TRBJ1-2 | TRBD1 | TRBV29-1 | TGCAGCGTCAGACAGGGGGCAGAGGGCTACACCTTC | CSVRQGAEGYTF
- | TRBJ2-2 | TRBD2 | TRBV20-1 | TGCAGTGCTAGAGACCAGCGGGGCAACACCGGGGAGCTGTTTTTT | CSARDQRGNTGELFF
few | TRBJ2-1 | - | TRBV7-2 | TGTGCCAGCAGTTTCACTCGGAGCTCCTACAATGAGCAGCTCTTC | CASSFTRSSYNEQLF
few | TRBJ2-1 | TRBD2 | TRBV20-1 | TGCAGTGCTAAGGATCCCCCTAGCGGGAGGATCAATGAGCAGTTCTTC | CSAKDPPSGRINEQFF
many | TRBJ1-4 | - | TRBV15 | TGTGCCACCAGCAGAGTCGCGGGACGGGGCGAAAAACTGTTTTTT | CATSRVAGRGEKLFF
- | TRBJ1-2 | - | TRBV5-4 | TGTGCCAGCAGCTCCCGAGGGTTCAACTATGGCTACACCTTC | CASSSRGFNYGYTF
- | TRBJ1-1 | - | TRBV29-1 | TGCAGCGTTGCATATCACTCAAGGCAGGGCACCGAAGCTTTCTTT | CSVAYHSRQGTEAFF
few | TRBJ1-3 | - | TRBV4-1 | TGCGCCAGCAGCCAACCGACAGCCTCTGGAAACACCATATATTTT | CASSQPTASGNTIYF
few | TRBJ2-7 | - | TRBV6-5 | TGTGCCAGCAGTTACGAGGAGGGCCCCTCCTACGAGCAGTACTTC | CASSYEEGPSYEQYF
- | TRBJ1-4 | - | TRBV20-1 | TGCAGTGCTAGGCATGCTGCAACTAATGAAAAACTGTTTTTT | CSARHAATNEKLFF
few | TRBJ2-7 | TRBD2 | TRBV25-1 | TGTGCCAGCAGTCCCTACGGGGGGGCCTACGAGCAGTACTTC | CASSPYGGAYEQYF
- | TRBJ1-4 | - | TRBV12-3/TRBV12-4 | TGTGCCAGCTCCCACCTGAGGTTCGGGGAAAAACTGTTTTTT | CASSHLRFGEKLFF
few | TRBJ2-7 | - | TRBV27 | TGTGCCAGTTGGGGGAGTCCCTACGAGCAGTACTTC | CASWGSPYEQYF
- | TRBJ2-1 | - | TRBV5-1 | TGCGCCAGCAGTATCGGGAGAGGTGAGCAGTTCTTC | CASSIGRGEQFF